What follows is one T cell receptor beta chain and its context. Germline V gene data show CDR1 as LGHNA and CDR2 as YSLEER. CDR3 length equals 16 residues. V gave up 0 bases and J gave up 0 bases; unmatched junction bases: 3. Only in-frame clones appear in the TCRdb table, and some are missing; sequencing was by immunoSEQ multiplex PCR. This table holds approximately 49,000 clones, approximately 92% found once. This entry is derived from a study of T cell changes during pregnancy in multiple sclerosis. The material sequenced was peripheral blood, taken after pregnancy. This rearrangement joins TRBV4-3 to TRBJ2-7; 9 bases are a match to TRBD2. The sequence derives from a female donor with multiple sclerosis, enrolled in a pregnancy study. The CDR3 sequence: CASSQELAGSSYEQYF. For the CDR3, the DNA is TGCGCCAGCAGCCAAGAGCTAGCGGGGAGCTCCTACGAGCAGTACTTC.